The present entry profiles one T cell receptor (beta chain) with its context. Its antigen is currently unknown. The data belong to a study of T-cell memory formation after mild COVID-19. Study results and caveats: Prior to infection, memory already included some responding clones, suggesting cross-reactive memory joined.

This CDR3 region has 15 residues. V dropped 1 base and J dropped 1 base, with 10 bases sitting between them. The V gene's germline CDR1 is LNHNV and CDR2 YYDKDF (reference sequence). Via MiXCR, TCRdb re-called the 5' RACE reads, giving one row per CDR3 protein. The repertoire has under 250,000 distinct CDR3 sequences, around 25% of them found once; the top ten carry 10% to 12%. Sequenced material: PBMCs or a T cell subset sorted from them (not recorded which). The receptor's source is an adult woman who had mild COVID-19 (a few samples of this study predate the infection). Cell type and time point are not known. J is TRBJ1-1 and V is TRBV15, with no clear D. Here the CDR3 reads CATSRGKGRNTEAFF. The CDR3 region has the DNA TGTGCCACCAGCAGAGGCAAAGGGAGGAACACTGAAGCTTTCTTT.